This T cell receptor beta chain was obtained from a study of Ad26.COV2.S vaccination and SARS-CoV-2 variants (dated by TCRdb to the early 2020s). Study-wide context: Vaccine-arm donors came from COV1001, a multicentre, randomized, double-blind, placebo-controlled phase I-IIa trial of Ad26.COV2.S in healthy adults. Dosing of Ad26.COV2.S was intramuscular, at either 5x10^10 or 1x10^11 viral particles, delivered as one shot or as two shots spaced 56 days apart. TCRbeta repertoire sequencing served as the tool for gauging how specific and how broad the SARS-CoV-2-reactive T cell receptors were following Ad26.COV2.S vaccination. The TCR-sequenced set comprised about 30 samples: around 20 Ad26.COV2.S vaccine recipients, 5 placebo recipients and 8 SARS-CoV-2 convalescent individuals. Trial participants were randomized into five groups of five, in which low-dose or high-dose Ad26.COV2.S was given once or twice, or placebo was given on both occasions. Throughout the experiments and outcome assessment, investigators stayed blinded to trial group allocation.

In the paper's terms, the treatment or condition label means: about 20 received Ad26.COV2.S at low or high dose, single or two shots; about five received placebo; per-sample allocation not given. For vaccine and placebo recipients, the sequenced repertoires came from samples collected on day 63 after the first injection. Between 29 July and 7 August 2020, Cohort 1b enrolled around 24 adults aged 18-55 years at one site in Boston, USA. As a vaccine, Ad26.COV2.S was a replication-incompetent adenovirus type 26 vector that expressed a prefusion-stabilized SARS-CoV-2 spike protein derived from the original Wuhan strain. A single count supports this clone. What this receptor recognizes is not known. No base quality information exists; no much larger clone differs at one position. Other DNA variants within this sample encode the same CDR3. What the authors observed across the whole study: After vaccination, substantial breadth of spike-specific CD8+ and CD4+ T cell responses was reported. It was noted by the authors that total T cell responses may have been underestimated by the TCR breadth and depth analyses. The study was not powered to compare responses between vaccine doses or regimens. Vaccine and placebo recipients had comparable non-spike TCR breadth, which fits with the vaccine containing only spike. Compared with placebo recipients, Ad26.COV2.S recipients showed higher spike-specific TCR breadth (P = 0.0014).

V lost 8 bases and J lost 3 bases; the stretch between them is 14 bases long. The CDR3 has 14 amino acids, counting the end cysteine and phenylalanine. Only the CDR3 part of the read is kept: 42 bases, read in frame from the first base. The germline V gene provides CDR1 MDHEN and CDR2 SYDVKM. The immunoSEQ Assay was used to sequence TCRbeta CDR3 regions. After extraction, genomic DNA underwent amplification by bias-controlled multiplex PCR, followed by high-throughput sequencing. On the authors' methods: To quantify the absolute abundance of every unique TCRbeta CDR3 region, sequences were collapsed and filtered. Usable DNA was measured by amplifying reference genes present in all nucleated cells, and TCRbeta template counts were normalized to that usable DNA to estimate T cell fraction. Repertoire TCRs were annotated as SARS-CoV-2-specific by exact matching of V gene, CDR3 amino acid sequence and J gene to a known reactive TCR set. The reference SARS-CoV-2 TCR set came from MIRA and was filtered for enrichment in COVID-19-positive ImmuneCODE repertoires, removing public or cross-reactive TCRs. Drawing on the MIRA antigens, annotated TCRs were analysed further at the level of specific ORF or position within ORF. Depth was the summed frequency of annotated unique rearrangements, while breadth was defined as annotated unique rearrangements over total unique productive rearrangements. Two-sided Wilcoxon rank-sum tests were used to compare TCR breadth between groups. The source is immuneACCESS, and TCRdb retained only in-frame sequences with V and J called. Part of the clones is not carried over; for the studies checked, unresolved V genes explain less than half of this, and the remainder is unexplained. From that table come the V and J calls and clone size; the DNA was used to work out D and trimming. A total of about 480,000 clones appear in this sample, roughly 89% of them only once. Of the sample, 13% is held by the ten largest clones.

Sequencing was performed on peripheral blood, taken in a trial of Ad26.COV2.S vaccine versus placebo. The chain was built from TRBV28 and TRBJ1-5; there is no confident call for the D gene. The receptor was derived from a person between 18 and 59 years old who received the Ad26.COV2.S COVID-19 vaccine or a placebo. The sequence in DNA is TGTGCCAGCGGAGGGAATCCGATCAATCAGCCCCAGCATTTT. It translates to CASGGNPINQPQHF. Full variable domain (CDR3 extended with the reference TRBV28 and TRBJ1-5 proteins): DVKVTQSSRYLVKRTGEKVFLECVQDMDHENMFWYRQDPGLGLRLIYFSYDVKMKEKGDIPEGYSVSREKKERFSLILESASTNQTSMYLCASGGNPINQPQHFGDGTRLSIL.